These 29 T cell receptor beta chains were all obtained from the same sample, sequenced in a study of early T cells in non-severe SARS-CoV-2 infection listed by TCRdb under 2021. Library preparation was by 5' RACE. Instrument on record: NextSeq 500. The public reads were quality trimmed at Q25 with fastp and then assembled into clones with MiXCR by TCRdb, keeping productive beta chains. Each record represents a unique CDR3 protein, reported with the most common genes and DNA among its rows. The sample table lists approximately 77,000 distinct CDR3 sequences, around 15% of them with a count of one. The ten largest clones represent roughly an eighth of the sample. Sequenced: whole blood. These receptors originate from an adult who was a healthcare worker with PCR-confirmed SARS-CoV-2 infection or an uninfected control (not recorded which).

The V and J genes are TRBV7-8 and TRBJ1-2, with D maybe TRBD1 (5 bases). The CDR3 runs 14 residues. V dropped 0 bases and J dropped 8 bases, with 13 bases sitting between them. Germline V CDR1 and CDR2: SGHVS, FQNEAQ. The chain's CDR3 is CASSLAGDRGGYTF. The DNA for the CDR3 is TGTGCCAGCAGCTTAGCCGGAGACAGAGGGGGCTACACCTTC.

This clonotype was counted at least ten times. The genes are TRBV7-2 and TRBJ1-5; 8 bases fit TRBD1. Germline V gene sequence: CDR1 SGHTA, CDR2 FQGNSA. The CDR3 sequence is 18 residues long. After removal of 1 base from V and 0 bases from J, the junction contained 8 bases not matched to a gene. The CDR3 here is CASSLVGTGQYSNQPQHF. The CDR3 region has the DNA TGTGCCAGCAGCTTAGTCGGGACAGGACAATATAGCAATCAGCCCCAGCATTTT.

This clonotype was counted ten times or more. This CDR3 reads CASSFDGANTGELFF. The DNA for the CDR3 is TGTGCCAGCAGCTTTGACGGGGCGAACACCGGGGAGCTGTTTTTT. V usage is TRBV7-3 and J usage is TRBJ2-2, with a weak D call TRBD2 (5 bases). Looked up from germline, CDR1 is SGHTA and CDR2 is FQGTGA. The CDR3 is 15 residues long. The V end was cut by 3 bases, the J end by 0 bases, with 8 bases between.

This clonotype was observed a few times. V gene TRBV2 combines with J gene TRBJ1-2, with TRBD1 matching over 8 bases. The CDR3 consists of 14 residues. After removal of 6 bases from V and 5 bases from J, the junction contained 8 bases not matched to a gene. Germline CDR1 SNHLY, CDR2 FYNNEI. The CDR3 reads CASSLGQGSYGYTF. In nucleotides, the CDR3 is TGTGCCAGCAGCCTAGGACAGGGAAGTTATGGCTACACCTTC.

Only a few counts were recorded for this clonotype. This chain links TRBV7-8 with TRBJ1-2, with a possible D match to TRBD1 (5 bases). V gave up 7 bases and J gave up 0 bases, with 33 bases separating them. Germline V lookup: CDR1 SGHVS, CDR2 FQNEAQ. This CDR3 region has 21 residues. The CDR3 sequence is CASIWGKINLIPNIANYGYTF. DNA for the CDR3: TGTGCCAGCATTTGGGGGAAAATCAACCTAATCCCCAACATAGCTAACTATGGCTACACCTTC.

This clonotype has just a few counts. The rearrangement links TRBV4-3 to TRBJ1-1; D call uncertain. The CDR3 runs to 16 residues. The germline V gene has CDR1 LGHNA and CDR2 YSLEER. V lost 0 bases, J lost 2 bases, and 13 bases lay in between. CDR3 sequence: CASSQDLQPANTEAFF. CDR3 sequence (DNA): TGCGCCAGCAGCCAAGACTTACAGCCGGCAAACACTGAAGCTTTCTTT.

This clonotype appeared a few times. The chain employs TRBV5-4 and TRBJ2-1; D is unclear. V lost 1 base to trimming and J lost 5 bases, with 16 bases between them. This CDR3 has 16 amino acids. Germline loops: CDR1 SGHNT, CDR2 YYREEE (reference sequence). DNA for the CDR3: TGTGCCAGCAGCTTGTATGCCTCCGCCATTAACAATGAGCAGTTCTTC. Translation gives CASSLYASAINNEQFF.

The chain recombines TRBV20-1 with TRBJ1-2; TRBD1 matches at 8 bases. V lost 3 bases, J lost 4 bases, and 10 bases stayed unmatched. CDR1 is DFQATT, CDR2 SNEGSKA, per germline (reference sequence). The CDR3 is made up of 15 amino acids. The CDR3 nucleotides read TGCAGTGCTAGCCTTCCGGCAGGGGGCGGCTATGGCTACACCTTC. Its translation: CSASLPAGGGYGYTF.

This clonotype was counted at least ten times. The rearrangement links TRBV25-1 to TRBJ2-1; TRBD1 aligns across 9 bases. Germline CDR1 MGHDK, CDR2 SYGVNS. The CDR3 is 15 amino acids. V lost 6 bases, J lost 5 bases, and 8 bases stayed unmatched. CDR3 nucleotides: TGTGCCAGCAGCCCATCGGGACAGGGTGACAATGAGCAGTTCTTC. This sequence encodes CASSPSGQGDNEQFF.

The gene calls are TRBV5-1 and TRBJ2-7, with TRBD1 as a possible D gene (6 bases). The CDR3 length is 13 residues. Trimming pared 7 bases from V and 2 bases from J, leaving 13 bases between. Germline V lookup: CDR1 SGHRS, CDR2 YFSETQ. The CDR3: CASSPNRAYEQYF. The CDR3 DNA reads as TGCGCCAGCTCCCCCAACAGGGCCTACGAGCAGTACTTC.

V gene TRBV24-1 combines with J gene TRBJ2-1; no reliable D call. CDR1 and CDR2 (germline): KGHDR, SFDVKD. V was clipped by 3 bases and J by 4 bases, with 9 bases between them. The CDR3 length is 14 residues. In DNA form, the CDR3 reads TGTGCCACCAGTGATCCCGTTGGATACAATGAGCAGTTCTTC. Translation: CATSDPVGYNEQFF.

This clonotype has at least ten counts. The CDR3 here is CSVDLRSDTNYGYTF. In DNA form, the CDR3 reads TGCAGCGTTGACCTTCGCAGCGATACTAACTATGGCTACACCTTC. The chain has TRBV29-1 and TRBJ1-2, with no clear D. Trimming removed 3 bases from V and 0 bases from J, with 14 bases in between. Germline values: CDR1 SQVTM, CDR2 ANQGSEA. The CDR3 sequence is 15 residues long.

The J gene is TRBJ1-6, the V gene TRBV28; 10 nucleotides agree with TRBD1. Losses at the gene ends were 6 bases for V and 6 bases for J; bases not matched to a gene: 5. This CDR3 region has 15 residues. Germline values: CDR1 MDHEN, CDR2 SYDVKM. CDR3 loop: CASRTGTGVNSPLHF. As DNA, the CDR3 is TGTGCCAGCAGGACCGGGACAGGGGTTAATTCACCCCTCCACTTT.

This clonotype showed up just a few times. The gene calls are TRBV4-2 and TRBJ1-5, with unresolved D. The CDR3 has 14 residues. In germline, CDR1 is LGHNA, CDR2 YNFKEQ. V lost 0 bases and J 1 base, leaving 4 bases between the germline ends. CDR3 DNA sequence: TGTGCCAGCAGCCAAGATCAGAGCAATCAGCCCCAGCATTTT. It is translated as CASSQDQSNQPQHF.

CDR3 DNA: TGTGCCAGCAGCCAATTGACAGGGCTGGGAACCTACGAGCAGTACTTC. Its translation: CASSQLTGLGTYEQYF. The gene calls are TRBV14 and TRBJ2-7; 7 bases are shared with TRBD1. The V and J ends lost 2 bases and 2 bases, in that order; junction bases with no gene match: 9. The germline V gene has CDR1 SGHDN and CDR2 FVKESK. This CDR3 is 16 amino acids long.

This clonotype has a handful of counts. The V call is TRBV27, the J call TRBJ1-6; tentatively, D is TRBD1 (5 bases). V was cut by 4 bases and J by 0 bases, with 10 bases left in between. CDR1 is MNHEY and CDR2 is SMNVEV in the germline V gene (reference sequence). This CDR3 is 16 amino acids long. The CDR3 region is CASSWGRASYNSPLHF. In nucleotides, the CDR3 is TGTGCCAGCAGTTGGGGACGGGCCTCCTATAATTCACCCCTCCACTTT.

This chain connects TRBV29-1 to TRBJ1-5, with D possibly matching TRBD1 (6 bases). The CDR3 is made up of 17 amino acids. In germline, CDR1 is SQVTM, CDR2 ANQGSEA. The V end was cut by 4 bases, the J end by 4 bases, with 23 bases between. The CDR3 DNA follows: TGCAGCGTTGTTCTAGGGGGGGCTGGTATTGTGAATCAGCCCCAGCATTTT. Its protein product is CSVVLGGAGIVNQPQHF.

This clonotype has just a few counts. The chain carries TRBV7-2 and TRBJ2-1; D gene uncertain. The CDR3 is made up of 17 amino acids. The V gene lost 3 bases and the J gene lost 7 bases, with 22 bases spanning the gap. Looked up from germline, CDR1 is SGHTA and CDR2 is FQGNSA. CDR3 DNA: TGTGCCAGCAGCTTGGAGCTGGCCCCTCCCTTGGGGAATGAGCAGTTCTTC. As protein: CASSLELAPPLGNEQFF.

The V gene is TRBV6-2 or TRBV6-3, the J gene TRBJ1-5; 7 nucleotides agree with TRBD1. CDR1 is MNHEY and CDR2 is SVGEGT in the germline V gene. The CDR3 length is 17 residues. The J segment lost 1 base and the V segment lost 0 bases, leaving 6 bases of the junction unmatched. This CDR3 reads CASSYSSRGLSNQPQHF. DNA for the CDR3: TGTGCCAGCAGTTACTCTTCTAGGGGGCTAAGCAATCAGCCCCAGCATTTT.

The genes are TRBV24-1 and TRBJ2-1; D gene uncertain. V was pared by 5 bases and J by 0 bases, with 13 bases between. The CDR3 contains 16 residues. Germline V gives CDR1 KGHDR, CDR2 SFDVKD. This chain's CDR3 is CATSGGEPSSYNEQFF. The CDR3 DNA reads as TGTGCCACCAGTGGCGGCGAACCCAGCTCCTACAATGAGCAGTTCTTC.

This clonotype was counted ten times or more. The CDR3 region is CASSLEGQGRNTIYF. DNA of the CDR3: TGTGCCAGCAGCTTAGAAGGACAGGGCCGAAACACCATATATTTT. V and J are TRBV7-2 and TRBJ1-3; 8 nucleotides align to TRBD1. The CDR3 length is 15 residues. From germline, CDR1 is SGHTA and CDR2 FQGNSA. J was trimmed by 5 bases and V by 1 base; bases with no gene match: 4.

In its sample, this clonotype was seen a few times. This rearrangement joins TRBV12-3 or TRBV12-4 to TRBJ2-5, with a possible D match to TRBD2 (5 bases). Trimming left V 5 bases short and J 5 bases short, with 9 bases between. The CDR3 sequence is 12 residues long. CDR3 coding DNA: TGTGCCAGCAGTCCCGGGGTGGAGACCCAGTACTTC. Translation: CASSPGVETQYF.

This clonotype was picked up a small number of times. The rearrangement links TRBV2 to TRBJ2-2; 9 bases align to TRBD2. CDR1 and CDR2 (germline): SNHLY, FYNNEI. CDR3 length: 15 amino acids. V lost 6 bases, J lost 5 bases, and 7 bases stayed unmatched. The CDR3 nucleotides are TGTGCCAGCAGGGTGACTAGCGGTGGTACCGGGGAGCTGTTTTTT. This encodes CASRVTSGGTGELFF.

This chain links TRBV10-1 with TRBJ2-3; D not resolved. The germline V gene encodes CDR1 WNHNN and CDR2 SYGVQD (reference sequence). V lost 8 bases to trimming and J lost 3 bases, with 15 bases between them. The CDR3 has 14 amino acids. The DNA of the CDR3 is TGCGCCAGCCGGAAGGGTATGTCGACAGATACGCAGTATTTT. Residues: CASRKGMSTDTQYF.

This clonotype appeared many times. V is TRBV5-1 and J is TRBJ2-1; D may be TRBD1 or TRBD2 (5 bases each). This CDR3 is built from 14 residues. Trimming removed 4 bases at V and 7 bases at J, with 15 bases between. CDR1 and CDR2 (germline): SGHRS, YFSETQ. The CDR3 DNA sequence: TGCGCCAGCAGCCAGGGACCACCTCTGAATGAGCAGTTCTTC. Translated: CASSQGPPLNEQFF.

This sequence joins TRBV7-6 and TRBJ2-5, with TRBD2 identical over 7 bases. Trimming took 2 bases from V and 5 from J; bases not matched to a gene: 14. The CDR3 has 17 amino acids. The germline V gene has CDR1 SGHVS and CDR2 FNYEAQ. For the CDR3, the DNA is TGTGCCAGCAGCTTAACCCCGACGGCGGGAGCGCGCGAGACCCAGTACTTC. It yields the protein CASSLTPTAGARETQYF.

A few counts support this clonotype. The chain recombines TRBV7-2 with TRBJ2-6; 7 bases line up with TRBD1. In germline, CDR1 is SGHTA, CDR2 FQGNSA. The length of the CDR3 is 17 residues. Unmatched junction bases numbered 6, after V lost 4 bases and J lost 0 bases. The CDR3 protein is CASSSGTVSSGANVLTF. CDR3 nucleotides: TGTGCCAGCAGCTCCGGGACAGTGAGCTCTGGGGCCAACGTCCTGACTTTC.

This clonotype was found a few times. CDR3 nucleotide sequence: TGCGCCAGCAGCCAAGATTTAGCGGCAACTAATGAAAAACTGTTTTTT. Encoded protein: CASSQDLAATNEKLFF. The genes are TRBV4-1 and TRBJ1-4, with D unresolved. Deletions cut 0 bases from V and 0 bases from J, with 8 bases between. Germline V CDR1 and CDR2: MGHRA, YSYEKL. The CDR3 length is 16 residues.

This clonotype showed up many times. The V call is TRBV11-3, the J call TRBJ2-3; 7 bases line up with TRBD2. The CDR3 is 15 residues long. Trimming at V came to 1 base and at J to 2 bases, leaving 3 bases not matched to a gene. Germline lookup yields CDR1 SGHNT and CDR2 YENEEA. The CDR3 protein is CASSLGLADTDTQYF. The CDR3, as DNA: TGTGCCAGCAGCTTAGGGCTAGCGGACACAGATACGCAGTATTTT.